A selection of T cell receptor beta chains follows, all from one sample in a study of blood T cell repertoires in COVID-19. Repertoires were generated with immunoSEQ multiplex PCR, while TCRdb's copy carries only in-frame clones and drops some. Of about 190,000 clones listed, roughly 82% were seen once; the top ten hold roughly 7.1%. The sample was peripheral blood. Receptors were obtained from a woman aged 60 to 75 with COVID-19, enrolled during active disease. CDR3s include the opening cysteine and the closing phenylalanine or tryptophan. The order of the fields is V gene, D gene, clone size, J gene, CDR3 DNA, CDR3 protein. The D gene is left open where the match is weak. Clone size appears in some rows only: once, few, many, or a class for an expanded clone.

v_call: TRBV3-1/TRBV3-2
d_call: TRBD1
clone_size: .
j_call: TRBJ2-2
cdr3_nt: TGTGCCAGCAGCCAAACCCGACAGGGGGTCGGCACCGGGGAGCTGTTTTTT
cdr3_aa: CASSQTRQGVGTGELFF

v_call: TRBV27
d_call: .
clone_size: .
j_call: TRBJ2-1
cdr3_nt: TGTGCCAGCAGACCGGGACTCTCCTACAATGAGCAGTTCTTC
cdr3_aa: CASRPGLSYNEQFF

v_call: TRBV19
d_call: .
clone_size: .
j_call: TRBJ1-5
cdr3_nt: TGTGCCAGTACCAAAACCCCCAGGGAAGGTCAGCCCCAGCATTTT
cdr3_aa: CASTKTPREGQPQHF

v_call: TRBV27
d_call: TRBD2
clone_size: .
j_call: TRBJ2-7
cdr3_nt: TGTGCCAGCAGCAAAAGATCTAGCGGGGCCTACTCCTACGAGCAGTACTTC
cdr3_aa: CASSKRSSGAYSYEQYF

v_call: TRBV7-3
d_call: .
clone_size: .
j_call: TRBJ2-5
cdr3_nt: TGTGCCAGCAGCTTGACAGGCAACCAAGAGACCCAGTACTTC
cdr3_aa: CASSLTGNQETQYF

v_call: TRBV3-1/TRBV3-2
d_call: TRBD2
clone_size: .
j_call: TRBJ2-3
cdr3_nt: TGTGCCAGCAGCCAAAAAGCGGGATTAGGTACGCAGTATTTT
cdr3_aa: CASSQKAGLGTQYF

v_call: TRBV5-1
d_call: TRBD2
clone_size: .
j_call: TRBJ2-1
cdr3_nt: TGCGCCAGCAGCCCCCTTACTAGCGGGAGGATCAATGAGCAGTTCTTC
cdr3_aa: CASSPLTSGRINEQFF

v_call: TRBV19
d_call: TRBD2
clone_size: .
j_call: TRBJ2-3
cdr3_nt: TGTGCCAGTAGAGAATCTAGCGGGAGCACAGATACGCAGTATTTT
cdr3_aa: CASRESSGSTDTQYF

v_call: TRBV5-5
d_call: TRBD1
clone_size: .
j_call: TRBJ1-2
cdr3_nt: TGTGCCAGCAGCTCGACAGGGGGCATTTATGGCTACACCTTC
cdr3_aa: CASSSTGGIYGYTF

v_call: TRBV7-3
d_call: TRBD1
clone_size: .
j_call: TRBJ2-2
cdr3_nt: TGTGCCAGCAGCTTACGACAGGGCTTGAACACCGGGGAGCTGTTTTTT
cdr3_aa: CASSLRQGLNTGELFF

v_call: TRBV5-5
d_call: .
clone_size: .
j_call: TRBJ2-3
cdr3_nt: TGTGCCAGCAACGTGGGTCTAGCCGGGGTAGATACGCAGTATTTT
cdr3_aa: CASNVGLAGVDTQYF

v_call: TRBV4-1
d_call: .
clone_size: .
j_call: TRBJ1-2
cdr3_nt: TGCGCCAGCAGCCAAGAGGGCTCAGGGGTACGGTATGGCTACACCTTC
cdr3_aa: CASSQEGSGVRYGYTF

v_call: TRBV5-5
d_call: .
clone_size: .
j_call: TRBJ2-1
cdr3_nt: TGTGCCAGCAGCTTGGTTGGCAGTATCATCAATGAGCAGTTCTTC
cdr3_aa: CASSLVGSIINEQFF

v_call: TRBV5-1
d_call: TRBD2
clone_size: .
j_call: TRBJ2-7
cdr3_nt: TGCGCCAGCAGCCCCTCAGCTAGCGGGAGGACCTACGAGCAGTACTTC
cdr3_aa: CASSPSASGRTYEQYF

v_call: TRBV28
d_call: TRBD1
clone_size: once
j_call: TRBJ2-5
cdr3_nt: TGTGCCAGCAGTTCAACAGGGGTCGGGGAGACCCAGTACTTC
cdr3_aa: CASSSTGVGETQYF

v_call: TRBV20-1
d_call: .
clone_size: .
j_call: TRBJ1-1
cdr3_nt: TGCAGTGCTAGTGAACGGCAGGGGCTCATCTTT
cdr3_aa: CSASERQGLIF

v_call: TRBV11-1
d_call: TRBD1
clone_size: .
j_call: TRBJ2-1
cdr3_nt: TGTGCCAGCAGCCCCAGCCGGGACAGGGGTAGGGGTGAGCAGTTCTTC
cdr3_aa: CASSPSRDRGRGEQFF

v_call: TRBV14
d_call: .
clone_size: .
j_call: TRBJ2-3
cdr3_nt: TGTGCCAGCAGCCAAGATCTGAGTAGCGGAGCGGGAGATACGCAGTATTTT
cdr3_aa: CASSQDLSSGAGDTQYF

v_call: TRBV6-5
d_call: .
clone_size: .
j_call: TRBJ2-5
cdr3_nt: TGTGCCAGCAGCCCCTGGATGGGAGAAGAGACCCAGTACTTC
cdr3_aa: CASSPWMGEETQYF

v_call: TRBV7-3
d_call: .
clone_size: few
j_call: TRBJ1-1
cdr3_nt: TGTGCCAGCAGCTTAAGTGATGGAGGCACTGAAGCTTTCTTT
cdr3_aa: CASSLSDGGTEAFF

v_call: TRBV30
d_call: .
clone_size: .
j_call: TRBJ1-6
cdr3_nt: TGTGCCTGGGGAGGGGGAGCGGGTGAGGATTCACCCCTCCACTTT
cdr3_aa: CAWGGGAGEDSPLHF

v_call: TRBV28
d_call: TRBD1
clone_size: .
j_call: TRBJ2-7
cdr3_nt: TGTGCCAGCACTCGCTCCGGACAGGGGAGAGGCGAGCAGTACTTC
cdr3_aa: CASTRSGQGRGEQYF

v_call: TRBV13
d_call: TRBD1
clone_size: few
j_call: TRBJ2-5
cdr3_nt: TGTGCCAGCAGGTTACAGGGGGGAGAGACCCAGTACTTC
cdr3_aa: CASRLQGGETQYF

v_call: TRBV6-2/TRBV6-3
d_call: TRBD1
clone_size: .
j_call: TRBJ1-2
cdr3_nt: TGTGCCAGCAGTTATATCGGACAGGGATCGGACTACACCTTC
cdr3_aa: CASSYIGQGSDYTF

v_call: TRBV29-1
d_call: .
clone_size: once
j_call: TRBJ2-7
cdr3_nt: TGCAGCGCCCTCGGGATCCCATACGAGCAGTACTTC
cdr3_aa: CSALGIPYEQYF

v_call: TRBV19
d_call: TRBD1
clone_size: .
j_call: TRBJ1-1
cdr3_nt: TGTGCCAGTACTCGCCGGACAGGGTCCGAAGCTTTCTTT
cdr3_aa: CASTRRTGSEAFF

v_call: TRBV24-1
d_call: TRBD2
clone_size: .
j_call: TRBJ2-1
cdr3_nt: TGTGCCACCAGTGATCCAGGACTAGCGGTTTACAATGAGCAGTTCTTC
cdr3_aa: CATSDPGLAVYNEQFF

v_call: TRBV21-1
d_call: .
clone_size: .
j_call: TRBJ2-7
cdr3_nt: TGTGCCAGCAGCATTTTCTACGGGGCAGGGGCCGAGCAGTACTTC
cdr3_aa: CASSIFYGAGAEQYF

v_call: TRBV15
d_call: .
clone_size: .
j_call: TRBJ2-2
cdr3_nt: TGTGCCACCAGCAGAGGGGGTGGGAGCGACACCGGGGAGCTGTTTTTT
cdr3_aa: CATSRGGGSDTGELFF

v_call: TRBV7-6
d_call: TRBD2
clone_size: .
j_call: TRBJ2-1
cdr3_nt: TGTGCCAGCAGCCCCTTATACCGGGGGGAGATTGAGCAGTTCTTC
cdr3_aa: CASSPLYRGEIEQFF

v_call: TRBV5-1
d_call: .
clone_size: once
j_call: TRBJ1-6
cdr3_nt: TGCGCCAGCAAGGAAAGGGGCGGTTCGGGTAATTCACCCCTCCACTTT
cdr3_aa: CASKERGGSGNSPLHF

v_call: TRBV28
d_call: .
clone_size: .
j_call: TRBJ1-1
cdr3_nt: TGTGCCAGCAGCCACACAGGGTCCGAAGCTTTCTTT
cdr3_aa: CASSHTGSEAFF

v_call: TRBV5-4
d_call: TRBD1
clone_size: .
j_call: TRBJ1-4
cdr3_nt: TGTGCCAGCAGCTTCGGTCGACAGGGGGGTGAAAAACTGTTTTTT
cdr3_aa: CASSFGRQGGEKLFF

v_call: TRBV7-6
d_call: .
clone_size: .
j_call: TRBJ1-1
cdr3_nt: TGTGCCAGCAGCTTAGAGGAACCTAACCGGGACGGCGAAGGGGGCACTGAAGCTTTCTTT
cdr3_aa: CASSLEEPNRDGEGGTEAFF

v_call: TRBV18
d_call: TRBD1
clone_size: few
j_call: TRBJ2-7
cdr3_nt: TGTGCCAGCTCACCTCATCGGGACAGCTACGAGCAGTACTTC
cdr3_aa: CASSPHRDSYEQYF

v_call: TRBV29-1
d_call: .
clone_size: .
j_call: TRBJ2-5
cdr3_nt: TGCAGCGCCGGGGGTGAGGGGCTAAAAGGAGAGACCCAGTACTTC
cdr3_aa: CSAGGEGLKGETQYF

v_call: TRBV28
d_call: TRBD1
clone_size: .
j_call: TRBJ2-1
cdr3_nt: TGTGCCACGGGACAGGCTCACAATGAGCAGTTCTTC
cdr3_aa: CATGQAHNEQFF